This T cell receptor (beta chain) was profiled in a study of T cell changes during pregnancy in multiple sclerosis. The V gene's germline CDR1 is LNHDA and CDR2 SQIVND (reference sequence). V gave up 4 bases and J gave up 0 bases, with 8 bases separating them. The CDR3 is made up of 14 amino acids. Assay: immunoSEQ multiplex PCR; the TCRdb copy retains only in-frame clones and omits some. The repertoire holds 70,000 or so clones, with around 90% as singletons. Regarding this clone: The same CDR3 is also encoded by other DNA sequences in this sample.

The sample in question was CD4+ T cells from peripheral blood mononuclear cells, obtained after pregnancy. The source is a female donor with multiple sclerosis, enrolled in a pregnancy study. V usage is TRBV19 and J usage is TRBJ2-3, with D possibly matching TRBD1 (5 bases). The CDR3 nucleotides read TGTGCCAGTAGTACGACAGCTAGCACAGATACGCAGTATTTT. This gives the protein CASSTTASTDTQYF.